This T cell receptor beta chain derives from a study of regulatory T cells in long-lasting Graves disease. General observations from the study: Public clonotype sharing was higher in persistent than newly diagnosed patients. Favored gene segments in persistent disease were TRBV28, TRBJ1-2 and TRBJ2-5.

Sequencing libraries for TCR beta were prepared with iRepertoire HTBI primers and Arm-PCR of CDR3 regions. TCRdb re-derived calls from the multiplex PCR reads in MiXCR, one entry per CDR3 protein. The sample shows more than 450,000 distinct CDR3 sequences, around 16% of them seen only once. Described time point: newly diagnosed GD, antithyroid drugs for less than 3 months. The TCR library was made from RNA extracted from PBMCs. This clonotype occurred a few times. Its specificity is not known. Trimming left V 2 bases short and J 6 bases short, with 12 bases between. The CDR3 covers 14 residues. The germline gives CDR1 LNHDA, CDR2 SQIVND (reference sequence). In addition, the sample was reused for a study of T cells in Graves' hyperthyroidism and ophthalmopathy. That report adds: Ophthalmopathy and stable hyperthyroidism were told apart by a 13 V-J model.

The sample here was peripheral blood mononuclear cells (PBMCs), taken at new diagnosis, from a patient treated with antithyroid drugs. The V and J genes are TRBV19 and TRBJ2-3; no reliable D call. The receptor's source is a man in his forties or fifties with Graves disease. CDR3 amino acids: CASSISSTVDTQYF. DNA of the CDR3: TGTGCCAGTAGTATATCCTCGACCGTGGATACGCAGTATTTT.